This record covers a single T cell receptor beta chain. A far larger clone is only one base removed, so a read error is likely. The entry originates in a study of beta chain features in type 1 diabetes. As for the study in general: Sorted cell examination encompassed about 110,000,000 cells across all samples.

Markers CD45RO/CCR7/CD25/CD127/CD95/CD27 served to sort CD4+ naive, central memory, regulatory and stem cell-like memory cells. Expressed TCRB transcripts got sequenced, as all isolated RNA was reverse transcribed. The assay was immunoSEQ multiplex PCR, and TCRdb's table has in-frame clones only and misses some. This table holds about 340,000 clones, 7.5% to 9% found once. The CDR3 runs to 15 residues. The germline V gene has CDR1 SGHTA and CDR2 FQGNSA. J was trimmed by 9 bases and V by 4 bases; bases with no gene match: 6. The specimen was central memory CD4+ T cells from blood. The chain is built from TRBV7-2 and TRBJ2-1, with 13 bases identical to TRBD2. This TCR came from a woman aged 18-35 years in good health. The CDR3 bases are TGTGCCAGCAGCTCAACTAGCGGGAGGGCCGTTGAGCAGTTCTTC. Encoded protein: CASSSTSGRAVEQFF.